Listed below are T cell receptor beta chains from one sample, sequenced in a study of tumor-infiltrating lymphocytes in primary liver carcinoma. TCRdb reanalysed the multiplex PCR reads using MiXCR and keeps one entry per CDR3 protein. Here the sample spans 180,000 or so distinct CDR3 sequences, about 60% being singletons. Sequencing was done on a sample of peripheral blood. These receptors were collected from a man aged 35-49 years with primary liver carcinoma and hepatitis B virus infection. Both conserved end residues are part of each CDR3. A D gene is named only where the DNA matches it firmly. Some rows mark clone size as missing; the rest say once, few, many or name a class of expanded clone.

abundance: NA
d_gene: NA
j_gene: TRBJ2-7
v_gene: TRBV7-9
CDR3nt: TGTGCCAGCAGCGCAGACGTCCCCTACGAGCAGAACTTC
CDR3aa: CASSADVPYEQNF

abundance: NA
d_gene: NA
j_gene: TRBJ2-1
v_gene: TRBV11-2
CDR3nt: TGTGCCAGCAGTCGGGACACCTACAATGAGCAGTTCTTC
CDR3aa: CASSRDTYNEQFF

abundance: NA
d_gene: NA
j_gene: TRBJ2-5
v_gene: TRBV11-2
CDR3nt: TGTGCCAGCGGCTACGTCTCAAGTCAAGAGACCCAGTACTTC
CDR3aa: CASGYVSSQETQYF

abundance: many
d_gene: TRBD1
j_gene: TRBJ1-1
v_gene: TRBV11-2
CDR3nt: TGTGCCAGCAGACAGGGGCAGGACACTGAAGCTTTCTTT
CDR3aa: CASRQGQDTEAFF

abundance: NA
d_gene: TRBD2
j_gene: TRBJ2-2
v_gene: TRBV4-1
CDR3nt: TGCGCCAGCAACCAGCCGAGGACTAGCGCCAACACCGGGGAGCTGTTTTTT
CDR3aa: CASNQPRTSANTGELFF

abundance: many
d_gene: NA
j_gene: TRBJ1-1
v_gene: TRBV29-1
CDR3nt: TGCAGCGTGTCCAGACCCGTAGGGTACACTGAAGCTTTCTTT
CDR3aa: CSVSRPVGYTEAFF

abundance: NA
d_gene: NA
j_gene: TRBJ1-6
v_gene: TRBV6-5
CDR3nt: TGTGCCAGCAGTTACCCCGACGGCCTCTATAATTCACCCCTCCACTTT
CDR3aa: CASSYPDGLYNSPLHF

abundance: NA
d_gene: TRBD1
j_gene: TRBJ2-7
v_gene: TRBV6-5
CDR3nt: TGTGCCAGCAGTTACGGGACAGGGTGCTACGAGCAGTACTTC
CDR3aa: CASSYGTGCYEQYF

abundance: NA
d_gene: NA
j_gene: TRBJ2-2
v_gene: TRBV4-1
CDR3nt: TGCGCCAGCAGATCATTGTTTAGGGAGCTGTTTTTT
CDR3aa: CASRSLFRELFF

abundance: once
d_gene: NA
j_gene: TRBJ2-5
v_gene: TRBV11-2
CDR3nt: TGTGTCAGCAGCTTAATGGAAGACACCCAGTACTTC
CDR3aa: CVSSLMEDTQYF

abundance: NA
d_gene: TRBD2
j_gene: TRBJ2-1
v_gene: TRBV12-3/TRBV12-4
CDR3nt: TGTGCCAGCAGTGCGACTAGCGGGAGCAAGTTCTTC
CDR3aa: CASSATSGSKFF

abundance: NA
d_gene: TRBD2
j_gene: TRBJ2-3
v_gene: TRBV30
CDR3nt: TGTGCCTGGAGTGTCGGCGGGGGAGCAGATACGCAGTATTTT
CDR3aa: CAWSVGGGADTQYF

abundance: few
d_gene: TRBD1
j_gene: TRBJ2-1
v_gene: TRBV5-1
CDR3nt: TGCGCCAGCAGAGCCGGGACAGGGAGAAATGAGCAGTTCTTC
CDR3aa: CASRAGTGRNEQFF

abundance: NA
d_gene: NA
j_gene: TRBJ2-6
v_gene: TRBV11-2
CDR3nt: TGTGCCAGCGGCTCCTGGAAGGGGCACAGCGGGGCCAACGTCCTGACTTTC
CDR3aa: CASGSWKGHSGANVLTF

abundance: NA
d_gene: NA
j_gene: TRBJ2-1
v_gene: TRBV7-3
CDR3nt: TGTGCCAGCAGCTTAGAAGGACTCCCTCGAGAGCAGTTCTTC
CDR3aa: CASSLEGLPREQFF

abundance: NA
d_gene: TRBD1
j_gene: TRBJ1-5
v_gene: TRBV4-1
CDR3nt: TGCGCCAGCAACGACACAGGGGTCCAGCCCCAGCATTTT
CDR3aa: CASNDTGVQPQHF

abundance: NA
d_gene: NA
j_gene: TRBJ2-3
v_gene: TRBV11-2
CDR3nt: TGTGCCAGCATCCCCCTTCTGACAGGTACGCAGTATTTT
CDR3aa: CASIPLLTGTQYF